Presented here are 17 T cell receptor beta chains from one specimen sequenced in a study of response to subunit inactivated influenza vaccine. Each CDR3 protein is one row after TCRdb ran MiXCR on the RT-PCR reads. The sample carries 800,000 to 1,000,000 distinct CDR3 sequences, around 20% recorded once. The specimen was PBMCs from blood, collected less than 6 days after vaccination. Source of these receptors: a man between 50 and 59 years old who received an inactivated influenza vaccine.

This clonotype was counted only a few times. The CDR3 reads CAGYRASPMRTQYF. The CDR3 bases are TGTGCCGGATACCGGGCCTCCCCAATGCGTACGCAGTATTTT. The rearrangement uses TRBV6-4 and TRBJ2-3; no clear D gene. Germline lookup yields CDR1 MRHNA and CDR2 SNTAGT. Trimming removed 11 bases from V and 8 bases from J, with 23 bases in between. The CDR3 is 14 residues long.

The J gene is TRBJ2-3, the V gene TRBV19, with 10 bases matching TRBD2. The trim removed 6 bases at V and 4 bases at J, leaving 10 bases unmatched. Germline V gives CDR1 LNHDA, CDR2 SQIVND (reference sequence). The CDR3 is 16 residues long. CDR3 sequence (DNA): TGTGCCAGTAGCACTTTACTAGCGGGATTAGCAGATACGCAGTATTTT. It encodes CASSTLLAGLADTQYF.

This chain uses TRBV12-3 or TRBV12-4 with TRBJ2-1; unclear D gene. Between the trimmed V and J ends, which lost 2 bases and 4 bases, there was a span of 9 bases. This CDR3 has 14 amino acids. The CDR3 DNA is TGTGCCAGCAGTTTACGGCAGGTTTACAATGAGCAGTTCTTC. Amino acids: CASSLRQVYNEQFF.

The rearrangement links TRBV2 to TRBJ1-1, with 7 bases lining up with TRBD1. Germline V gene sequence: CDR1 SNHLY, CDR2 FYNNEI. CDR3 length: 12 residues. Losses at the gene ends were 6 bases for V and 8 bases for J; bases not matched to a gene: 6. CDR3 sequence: CASSGDSHEAFF. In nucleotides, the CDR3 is TGTGCCAGCAGCGGGGACAGCCACGAAGCTTTCTTT.

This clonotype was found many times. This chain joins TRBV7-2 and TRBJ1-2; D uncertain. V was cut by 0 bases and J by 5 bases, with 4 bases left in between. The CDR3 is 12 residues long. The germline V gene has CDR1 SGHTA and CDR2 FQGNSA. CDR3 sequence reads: CASSLATYGYTF. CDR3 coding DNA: TGTGCCAGCAGCTTAGCTACATATGGCTACACCTTC.

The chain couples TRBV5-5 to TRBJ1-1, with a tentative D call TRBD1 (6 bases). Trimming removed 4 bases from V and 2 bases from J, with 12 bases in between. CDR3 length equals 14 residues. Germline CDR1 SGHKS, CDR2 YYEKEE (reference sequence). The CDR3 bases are TGTGCCAGCAGCGGGGGACATTTCAACACTGAAGCTTTCTTT. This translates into CASSGGHFNTEAFF.

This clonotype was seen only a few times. CDR3 in amino acids: CASSYSFDSSYEQYF. In DNA, the CDR3 is TGTGCCAGCAGTTACTCATTTGACAGCTCCTACGAGCAGTACTTC. V and J are TRBV6-2 or TRBV6-3 and TRBJ2-7, with a tentative D call TRBD1 (5 bases). Germline CDR1 is MNHEY and CDR2 is SVGEGT. The germline V and J ends were trimmed by 0 bases and 0 bases, with 9 bases remaining between them. This CDR3 is built from 15 residues.

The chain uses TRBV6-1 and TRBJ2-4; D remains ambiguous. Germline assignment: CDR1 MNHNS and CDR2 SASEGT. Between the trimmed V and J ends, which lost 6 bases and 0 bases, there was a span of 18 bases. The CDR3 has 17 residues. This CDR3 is CASSPYAATLAKNIQYF. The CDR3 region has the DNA TGTGCCAGCAGCCCCTACGCGGCCACCTTAGCCAAAAACATTCAGTACTTC.

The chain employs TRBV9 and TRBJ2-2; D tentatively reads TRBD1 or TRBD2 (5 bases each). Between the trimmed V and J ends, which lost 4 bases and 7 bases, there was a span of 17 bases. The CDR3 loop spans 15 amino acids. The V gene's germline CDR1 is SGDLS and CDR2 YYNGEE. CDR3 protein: CASSFGGARVGELFF. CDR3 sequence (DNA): TGTGCCAGCAGCTTTGGTGGGGCGCGGGTCGGGGAGCTGTTTTTT.

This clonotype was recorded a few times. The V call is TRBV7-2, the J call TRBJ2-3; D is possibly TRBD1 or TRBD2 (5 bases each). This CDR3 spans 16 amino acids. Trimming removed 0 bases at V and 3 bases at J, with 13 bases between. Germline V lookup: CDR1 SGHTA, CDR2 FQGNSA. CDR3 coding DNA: TGTGCCAGCAGCTTAGCGGTGGGGCGGGTAACAGATACGCAGTATTTT. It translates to CASSLAVGRVTDTQYF.

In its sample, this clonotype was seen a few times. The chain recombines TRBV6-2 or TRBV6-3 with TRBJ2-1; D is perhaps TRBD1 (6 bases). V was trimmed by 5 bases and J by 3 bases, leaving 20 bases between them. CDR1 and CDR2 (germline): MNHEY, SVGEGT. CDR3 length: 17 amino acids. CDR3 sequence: CASSPSQGIILYNEQFF. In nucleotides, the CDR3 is TGTGCCAGCAGTCCCTCCCAGGGGATCATACTCTACAATGAGCAGTTCTTC.

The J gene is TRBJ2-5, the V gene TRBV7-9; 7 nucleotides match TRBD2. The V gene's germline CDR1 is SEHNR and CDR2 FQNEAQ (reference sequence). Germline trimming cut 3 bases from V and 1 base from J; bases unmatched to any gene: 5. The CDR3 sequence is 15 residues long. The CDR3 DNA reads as TGTGCCAGCAGCTTTTGGGCGGGAGTCCAAGAGACCCAGTACTTC. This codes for CASSFWAGVQETQYF.

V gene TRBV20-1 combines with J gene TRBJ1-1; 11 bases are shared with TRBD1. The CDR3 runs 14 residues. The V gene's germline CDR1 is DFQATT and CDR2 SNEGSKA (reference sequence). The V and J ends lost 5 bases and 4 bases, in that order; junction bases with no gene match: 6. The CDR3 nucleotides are TGCAGTGCTCGGGACAGGGGGTATGGCACTGAAGCTTTCTTT. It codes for CSARDRGYGTEAFF.

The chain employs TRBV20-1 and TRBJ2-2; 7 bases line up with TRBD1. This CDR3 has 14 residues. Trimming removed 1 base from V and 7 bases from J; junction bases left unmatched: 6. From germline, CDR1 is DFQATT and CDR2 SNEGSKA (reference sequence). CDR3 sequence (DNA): TGCAGTGCTAGAGTTGACAGGGCACACGGGGAGCTGTTTTTT. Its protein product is CSARVDRAHGELFF.

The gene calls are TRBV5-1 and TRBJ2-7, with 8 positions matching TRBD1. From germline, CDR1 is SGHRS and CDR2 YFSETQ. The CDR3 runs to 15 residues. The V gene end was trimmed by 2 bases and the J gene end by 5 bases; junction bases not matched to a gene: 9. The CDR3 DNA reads TGCGCCAGCAGCTTATCAGGGGGCAGAATCGACGAGCAGTACTTC. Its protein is CASSLSGGRIDEQYF.

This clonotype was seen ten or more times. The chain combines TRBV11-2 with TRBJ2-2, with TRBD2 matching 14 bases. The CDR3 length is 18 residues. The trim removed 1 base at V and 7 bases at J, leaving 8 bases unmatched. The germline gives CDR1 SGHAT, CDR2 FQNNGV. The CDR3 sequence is CASSLGTSGRRLGGELFF. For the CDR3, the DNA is TGTGCCAGCAGCTTAGGGACTAGCGGGAGGCGACTCGGCGGGGAGCTGTTTTTT.

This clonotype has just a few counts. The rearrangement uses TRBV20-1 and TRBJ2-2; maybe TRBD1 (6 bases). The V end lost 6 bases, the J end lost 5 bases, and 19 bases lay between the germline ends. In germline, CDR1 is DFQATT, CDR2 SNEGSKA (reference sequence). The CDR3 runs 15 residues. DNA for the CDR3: TGCAGTGCCCCTGTCAGGGGCAGGGGTACCGGGGAGCTGTTTTTT. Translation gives CSAPVRGRGTGELFF.